This record looks at one T cell receptor beta chain sequence and its context. Participants spanned ages about 18 to 100 years and resided in roughly 22 US areas. These data originate in a study of blood T cell repertoires in COVID-19. Trimming removed 3 bases at V and 0 bases at J, with 9 bases between. CDR3 length equals 14 residues. The germline V gene encodes CDR1 SGHAT and CDR2 FQNNGV. Here immunoSEQ multiplex PCR was the method, and the copy in TCRdb shows in-frame clones only, minus some. The sample holds over 140,000 clones, about 79% seen once. The genes are TRBV11-2 and TRBJ2-7; no definite D call. The TCR sequence derives from a woman aged 45-59 years who had recovered from COVID-19. The specimen sequenced was PBMCs or T cells enriched from blood (not recorded which). DNA of the CDR3: TGTGCCAGCAGCTTGCAAGCTTTCTCCTACGAGCAGTACTTC. Translating it yields CASSLQAFSYEQYF.